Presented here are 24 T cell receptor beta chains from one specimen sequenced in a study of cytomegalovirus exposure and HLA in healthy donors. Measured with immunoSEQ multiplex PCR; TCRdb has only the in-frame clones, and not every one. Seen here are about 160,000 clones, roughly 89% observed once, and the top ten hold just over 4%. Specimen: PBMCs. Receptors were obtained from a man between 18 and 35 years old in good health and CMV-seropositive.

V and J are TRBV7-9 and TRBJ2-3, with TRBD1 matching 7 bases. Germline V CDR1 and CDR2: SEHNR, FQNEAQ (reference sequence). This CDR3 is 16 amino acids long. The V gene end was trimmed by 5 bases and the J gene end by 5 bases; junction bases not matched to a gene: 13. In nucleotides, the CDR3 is TGTGCCAGCAGCCAGATCCCAGACAGGGTCGGAGATACGCAGTATTTT. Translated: CASSQIPDRVGDTQYF.

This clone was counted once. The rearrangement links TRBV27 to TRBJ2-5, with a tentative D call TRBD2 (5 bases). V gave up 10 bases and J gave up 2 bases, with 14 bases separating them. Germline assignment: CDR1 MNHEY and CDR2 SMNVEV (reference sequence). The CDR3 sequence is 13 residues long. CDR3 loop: CATRLQRQETQYF. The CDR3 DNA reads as TGTGCCACCCGTTTGCAGCGGCAAGAGACCCAGTACTTC.

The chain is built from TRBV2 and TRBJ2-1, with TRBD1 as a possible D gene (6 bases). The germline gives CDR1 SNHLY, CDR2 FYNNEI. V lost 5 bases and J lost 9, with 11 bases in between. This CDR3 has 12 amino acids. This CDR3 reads CASSTGYSEQFF. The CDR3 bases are TGTGCCAGCAGTACAGGGTATTCTGAGCAGTTCTTC.

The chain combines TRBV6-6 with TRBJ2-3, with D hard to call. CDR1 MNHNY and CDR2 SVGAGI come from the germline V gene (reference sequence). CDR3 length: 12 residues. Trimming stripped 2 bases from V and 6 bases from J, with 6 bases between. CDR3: CASSYAEDTQYF. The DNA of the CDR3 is TGTGCCAGCAGTTACGCGGAGGATACGCAGTATTTT.

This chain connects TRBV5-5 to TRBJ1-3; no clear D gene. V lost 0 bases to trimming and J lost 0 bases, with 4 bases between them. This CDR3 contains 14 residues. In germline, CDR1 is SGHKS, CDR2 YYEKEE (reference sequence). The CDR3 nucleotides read TGTGCCAGCAGCTTGGGAGGCTCTGGAAACACCATATATTTT. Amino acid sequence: CASSLGGSGNTIYF.

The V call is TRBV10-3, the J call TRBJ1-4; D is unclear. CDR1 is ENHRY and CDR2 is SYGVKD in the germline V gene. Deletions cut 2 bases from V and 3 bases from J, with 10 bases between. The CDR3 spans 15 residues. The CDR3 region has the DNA TGTGCCATCAGTGAGGAGGGTTACCCTAATGAAAAACTGTTTTTT. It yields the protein CAISEEGYPNEKLFF.

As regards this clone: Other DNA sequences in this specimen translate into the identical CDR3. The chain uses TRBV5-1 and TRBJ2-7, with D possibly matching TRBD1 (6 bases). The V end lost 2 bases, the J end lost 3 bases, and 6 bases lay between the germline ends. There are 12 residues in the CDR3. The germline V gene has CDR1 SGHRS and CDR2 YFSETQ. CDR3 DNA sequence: TGCGCCAGCAGCTTACAGGGCTACGAGCAGTACTTC. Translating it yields CASSLQGYEQYF. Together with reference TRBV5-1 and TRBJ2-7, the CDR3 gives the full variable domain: KAGVTQTPRYLIKTRGQQVTLSCSPISGHRSVSWYQQTPGQGLQFLFEYFSETQRNKGNFPGRFSGRQFSNSRSEMNVSTLELGDSALYLCASSLQGYEQYFGPGTRLTVT.

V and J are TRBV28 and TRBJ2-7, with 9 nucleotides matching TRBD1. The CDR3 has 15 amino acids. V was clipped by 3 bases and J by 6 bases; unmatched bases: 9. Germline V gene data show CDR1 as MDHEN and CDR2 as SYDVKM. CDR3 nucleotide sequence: TGTGCCAGCAGTTTTGCGGCGGACAGGGGAGGCGAGCAGTACTTC. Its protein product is CASSFAADRGGEQYF.

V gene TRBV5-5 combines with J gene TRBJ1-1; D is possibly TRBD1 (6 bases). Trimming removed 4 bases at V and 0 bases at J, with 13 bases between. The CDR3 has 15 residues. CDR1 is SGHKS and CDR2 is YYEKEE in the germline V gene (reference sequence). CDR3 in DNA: TGTGCCAGCAGCAGAGGACAGCGCATGAACACTGAAGCTTTCTTT. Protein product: CASSRGQRMNTEAFF.

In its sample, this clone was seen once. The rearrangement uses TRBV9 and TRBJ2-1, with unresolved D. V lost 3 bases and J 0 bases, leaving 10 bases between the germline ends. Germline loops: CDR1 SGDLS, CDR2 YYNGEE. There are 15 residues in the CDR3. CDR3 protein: CASSAFLSSYNEQFF. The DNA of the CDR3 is TGTGCCAGCAGCGCTTTCCTGAGCTCCTACAATGAGCAGTTCTTC.

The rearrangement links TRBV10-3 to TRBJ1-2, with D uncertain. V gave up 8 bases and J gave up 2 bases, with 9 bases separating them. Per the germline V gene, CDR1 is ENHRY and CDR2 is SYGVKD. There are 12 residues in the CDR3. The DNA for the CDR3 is TGTGCCATCGAGACAAACAACTATGGCTACACCTTC. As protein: CAIETNNYGYTF.

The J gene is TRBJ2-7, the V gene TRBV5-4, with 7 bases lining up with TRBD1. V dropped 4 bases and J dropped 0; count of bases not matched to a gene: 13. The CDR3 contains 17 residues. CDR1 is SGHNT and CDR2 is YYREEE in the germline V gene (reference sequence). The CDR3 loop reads CASSRPGQGESSYEQYF. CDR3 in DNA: TGTGCCAGCAGCCGGCCAGGGCAGGGGGAAAGCTCCTACGAGCAGTACTTC.

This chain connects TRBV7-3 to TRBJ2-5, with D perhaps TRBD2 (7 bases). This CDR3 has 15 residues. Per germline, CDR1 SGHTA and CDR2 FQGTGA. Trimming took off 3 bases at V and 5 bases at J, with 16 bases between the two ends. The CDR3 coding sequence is TGTGCCAGCAGCTTGGGGGGGCCAAACCTGGAGACCCAGTACTTC. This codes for CASSLGGPNLETQYF. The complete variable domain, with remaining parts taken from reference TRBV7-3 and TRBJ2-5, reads GAGVSQTPSNKVTEKGKYVELRCDPISGHTALYWYRQSLGQGPEFLIYFQGTGAADDSGLPNDRFFAVRPEGSVSTLKIQRTERGDSAVYLCASSLGGPNLETQYFGPGTRLLVL.

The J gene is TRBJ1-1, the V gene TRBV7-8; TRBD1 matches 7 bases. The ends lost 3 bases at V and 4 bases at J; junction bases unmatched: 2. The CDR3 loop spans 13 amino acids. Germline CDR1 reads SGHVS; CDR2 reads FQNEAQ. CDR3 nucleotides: TGTGCCAGCAGCTTGAACAGGGGCACTGAAGCTTTCTTT. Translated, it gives CASSLNRGTEAFF.

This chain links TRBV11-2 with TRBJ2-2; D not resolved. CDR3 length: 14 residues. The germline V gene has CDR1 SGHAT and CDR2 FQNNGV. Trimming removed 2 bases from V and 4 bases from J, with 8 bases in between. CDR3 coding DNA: TGTGCCAGCAGCTTATCAAGAGGCACCGGGGAGCTGTTTTTT. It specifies CASSLSRGTGELFF. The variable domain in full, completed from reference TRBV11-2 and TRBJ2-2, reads EAGVAQSPRYKIIEKRQSVAFWCNPISGHATLYWYQQILGQGPKLLIQFQNNGVVDDSQLPKDRFSAERLKGVDSTLKIQPAKLEDSAVYLCASSLSRGTGELFFGEGSRLTVL.

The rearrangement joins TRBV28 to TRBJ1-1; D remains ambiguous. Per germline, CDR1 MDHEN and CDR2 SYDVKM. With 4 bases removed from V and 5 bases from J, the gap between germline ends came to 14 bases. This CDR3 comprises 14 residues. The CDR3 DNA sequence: TGTGCCAGCAGTTCAGACCCGGTCGGGACTGAAGCTTTCTTT. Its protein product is CASSSDPVGTEAFF.

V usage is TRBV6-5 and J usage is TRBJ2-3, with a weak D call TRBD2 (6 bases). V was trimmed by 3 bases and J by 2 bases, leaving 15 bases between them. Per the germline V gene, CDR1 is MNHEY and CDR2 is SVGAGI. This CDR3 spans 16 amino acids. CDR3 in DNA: TGTGCCAGCAGTTATTCCGAGGAGGGAGCCACAGATACGCAGTATTTT. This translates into CASSYSEEGATDTQYF.

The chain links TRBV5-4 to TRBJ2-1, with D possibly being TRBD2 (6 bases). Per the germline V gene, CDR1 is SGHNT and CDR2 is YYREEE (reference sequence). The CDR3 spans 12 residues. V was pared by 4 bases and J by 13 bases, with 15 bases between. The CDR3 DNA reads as TGTGCCAGCAGCGGGGGGACTGGGACCCAGTTCTTC. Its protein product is CASSGGTGTQFF.

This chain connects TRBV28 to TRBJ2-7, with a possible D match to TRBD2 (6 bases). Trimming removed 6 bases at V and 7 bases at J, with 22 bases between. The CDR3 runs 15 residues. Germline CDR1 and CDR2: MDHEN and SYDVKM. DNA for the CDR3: TGTGCCAGCAGCTTAGCACGTCGGGGGAGGTGGGAGCAGTACTTC. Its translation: CASSLARRGRWEQYF.

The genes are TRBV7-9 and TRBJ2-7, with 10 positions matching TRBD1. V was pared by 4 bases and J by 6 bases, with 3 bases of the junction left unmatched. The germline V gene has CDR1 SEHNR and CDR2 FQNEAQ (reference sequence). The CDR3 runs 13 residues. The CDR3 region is CASSSRDRGEQYF. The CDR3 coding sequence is TGTGCCAGCAGCTCCAGGGACAGGGGCGAGCAGTACTTC.

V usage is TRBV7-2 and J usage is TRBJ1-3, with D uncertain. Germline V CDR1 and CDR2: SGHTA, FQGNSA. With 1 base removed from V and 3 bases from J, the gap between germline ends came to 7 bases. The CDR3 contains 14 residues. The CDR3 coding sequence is TGTGCCAGCAGCTTAGGAGGGTATGGAAACACCATATATTTT. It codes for CASSLGGYGNTIYF.

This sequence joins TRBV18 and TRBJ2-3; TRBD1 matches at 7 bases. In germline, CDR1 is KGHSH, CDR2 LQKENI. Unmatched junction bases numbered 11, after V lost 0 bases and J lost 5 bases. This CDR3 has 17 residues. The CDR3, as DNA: TGTGCCAGCTCACCACCGAGTAAGCAGGGGGTGCGAGATACGCAGTATTTT. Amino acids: CASSPPSKQGVRDTQYF.

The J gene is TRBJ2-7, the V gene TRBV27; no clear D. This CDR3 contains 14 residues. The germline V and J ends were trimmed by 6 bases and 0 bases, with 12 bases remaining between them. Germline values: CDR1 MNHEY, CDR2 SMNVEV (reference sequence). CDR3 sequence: CASRPLLSSYEQYF. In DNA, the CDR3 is TGTGCCAGCAGACCCCTATTATCCTCCTACGAGCAGTACTTC.

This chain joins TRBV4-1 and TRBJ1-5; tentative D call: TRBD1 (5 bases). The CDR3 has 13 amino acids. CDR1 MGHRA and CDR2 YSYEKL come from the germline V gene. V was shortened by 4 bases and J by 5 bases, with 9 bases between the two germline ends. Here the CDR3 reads CASSRLRDQPQHF. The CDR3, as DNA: TGCGCCAGCAGCCGACTCAGGGATCAGCCCCAGCATTTT.